One and the same sample provided the 20 T cell receptor beta chains below, sequenced in a study of tumor and adjacent non-tumor tissue in lung cancer. This sample's RNA came from whole unsorted tissue. Distant lung tissue was collected more than 3 cm away from the tumor edge. Three rounds of nested PCR, following a modified ARM-PCR protocol, produced the TCRbeta library. A single record per CDR3 protein comes from TCRdb applying MiXCR to the multiplex PCR reads. The sample yields 90,000 to 100,000 distinct CDR3 sequences, roughly 80% seen once. Material: distant non-tumor lung tissue. Receptors were obtained from a man between 60 and 75 years old with small cell lung cancer.

J is TRBJ2-3 and V is TRBV11-3, with D maybe TRBD2 (5 bases). Germline V lookup: CDR1 SGHNT, CDR2 YENEEA. Trimming cost V 8 bases and J 8 bases, with 14 bases left between them. The CDR3 runs to 12 residues. The CDR3 DNA is TGTGCCAGCTGCTACCCCCGGGGTACGCAGTATTTT. The encoded protein is CASCYPRGTQYF.

Notes on this clonotype: A much larger clonotype is one base distant, so this may be a read error. The chain carries TRBV6-1 and TRBJ2-5; D gene uncertain. The V gene lost 3 bases and the J gene lost 5 bases, with 13 bases spanning the gap. This CDR3 is 14 amino acids long. Germline-derived CDR1 and CDR2 are MNHNS and SASEGT. CDR3 protein: CASSDFRIGETQYF. Here the CDR3 DNA reads TGTGCCAGCAGTGATTTCCGGATAGGGGAGACCCAGTACTTC.

About this clonotype: The junction and the germline gene differ at one end; a read error may be behind it. The chain recombines TRBV4-1 with TRBJ2-5; D ambiguous. The CDR3 consists of 13 residues. CDR1 is MGHRA, CDR2 YSYEKL, per germline. The CDR3 bases are TGCGCCATCAGCCGAGATCCCCAAGAGACCCACTACTTC. This sequence encodes CAISRDPQETHYF.

The chain joins TRBV5-1 to TRBJ1-6; 8 nucleotides align to TRBD1. The CDR3 sequence is 17 residues long. The ends lost 1 base at V and 9 bases at J; junction bases unmatched: 12. Germline V gene lookup returns CDR1 SGHRS and CDR2 YFSETQ. CDR3 protein: CASSLRLQGAYASPLHF. DNA for the CDR3: TGCGCCAGCAGCTTGCGACTTCAGGGGGCCTATGCTTCACCCCTCCACTTT.

J is TRBJ2-2 and V is TRBV10-3; 13 bases align to TRBD2. The ends lost 7 bases at V and 1 base at J; junction bases unmatched: 9. Germline CDR1 is ENHRY and CDR2 is SYGVKD. The CDR3 totals 18 residues. The chain's CDR3 is CAITGGTSGTRNTGELFF. The CDR3 DNA reads as TGTGCCATCACTGGGGGGACTAGCGGGACCCGGAACACCGGGGAGCTGTTTTTT.

To note about this clonotype: The junction and the germline gene differ at one end; a read error may be behind it. The V and J genes are TRBV11-3 and TRBJ2-2, with D possibly TRBD2 on 6 matching bases. The CDR3 consists of 15 residues. Germline CDR1 and CDR2: SGHNT and YENEEA. The CDR3 sequence is CASNLGVSSGGKLFF. CDR3 nucleotides: TGTGCTAGCAACTTAGGGGTCTCTTCAGGAGGGAAGCTGTTTTTT.

The V call is TRBV6-6, the J call TRBJ1-4; D is unresolved. Trimming pared 4 bases from V and 7 bases from J, leaving 19 bases between. Germline CDR1 reads MNHNY; CDR2 reads SVGAGI (reference sequence). This CDR3 has 16 amino acids. This CDR3 is CASSSIGLPPSEKLFF. CDR3 sequence (DNA): TGTGCCAGCAGTTCAATCGGACTGCCGCCTAGTGAAAAACTGTTTTTT.

On this clonotype itself: Its ends do not fully match the called genes, so a read error is possible. V usage is TRBV10-3 and J usage is TRBJ2-1, with D possibly being TRBD2 (5 bases). CDR3 size: 15 residues. The germline CDR1 and CDR2 sequences are ENHRY and SYGVKD. In DNA, the CDR3 is TGTGCCATCGGTGAGGGTGCCCCCTACTACAATGAGCAGTTCTTC. The encoded protein is CAIGEGAPYYNEQFF.

To note about this clonotype: One junction end disagrees with the germline gene, perhaps due to a read error. This sequence joins TRBV12-3 or TRBV12-4 and TRBJ2-1; tentatively, D is TRBD2 (6 bases). The length of the CDR3 is 11 residues. As DNA, the CDR3 is TGTGCCAGCAGTTTATATGGAGGGCAGTTTTTC. Its protein product is CASSLYGGQFF.

Notes on this clonotype: The junction differs from germline at one of its ends, possibly a read error. The chain is built from TRBV5-6 and TRBJ1-1; 7 bases are shared with TRBD1. CDR1 is SGHDT, CDR2 YYEEEE, per germline. CDR3 length equals 16 residues. The DNA of the CDR3 is TGTGCCAACAGCTTGGTCTCCGGGACAGCTGACACTGAAACTTTCTTT. Amino acids: CANSLVSGTADTETFF. Filled out from reference TRBV5-6 and TRBJ1-1, the complete variable domain reads DAGVTQSPTHLIKTRGQQVTLRCSPKSGHDTVSWYQQALGQGPQFIFQYYEEEERQRGNFPDRFSGHQFPNYSSELNVNALLLGDSALYLCANSLVSGTADTETFFGQGTRLTVV.

About this clonotype itself: It is likely a read error, because the conserved phenylalanine at the end of the CDR3 is missing. The limits of the CDR3 on the DNA are not certain, so only TCRdb's listed CDR3 is given. This sequence joins TRBV11-2 and TRBJ2-1; the listed D gene, TRBD2, was not tested against the DNA. The CDR3 sequence runs 13 residues, both termini included. Germline assignment: CDR1 SGHAT and CDR2 FQNNGV. The CDR3 loop reads CASTLEAAGLKIL.

Turning to this clonotype: The junction departs from germline at one end; a sequencing error may be responsible. The chain carries TRBV10-3 and TRBJ2-1; 7 positions agree with TRBD2. Germline assignment: CDR1 ENHRY and CDR2 SYGVKD. CDR3 length: 14 amino acids. CDR3 DNA: TGTGCCATCAGCGGGACTATGAACTACAATGAGCAGTCCTTC. Its protein product is CAISGTMNYNEQSF.

Details on this clonotype: The CDR3 end shows no conserved phenylalanine or tryptophan, and so a read error is likely. It is unclear where the CDR3 begins or ends on the DNA, so no DNA is shown, and the CDR3 is as TCRdb lists it. CDR3 sequence: CASSLDRGETQNL. The chain carries TRBV7-8 and TRBJ2-5; the table's D call, TRBD1, has no DNA check behind it. The V gene's germline CDR1 is SGHVS and CDR2 FQNEAQ. Counting both end residues, the CDR3 totals 13 amino acids.

For this clonotype: At one end the junction does not follow the germline gene, possibly because of a read error. V usage is TRBV24-1 and J usage is TRBJ2-5, with D possibly TRBD1 on 5 matching bases. Germline V gene lookup returns CDR1 KGHDR and CDR2 SFDVKD. CDR3 size: 14 residues. DNA for the CDR3: TGTGCCGTCAGTGATTTGGACGGACAAGAGACCCAGTACTTT. It encodes CAVSDLDGQETQYF.

The CDR3 spells CASSRDFRRGELFF. CDR3 DNA: TGTGCCAGCAGTAGAGACTTTAGGCGCGGGGAGCTGTTTTTT. V is TRBV6-6 and J is TRBJ2-2; D remains ambiguous. The V end lost 5 bases, the J end lost 7 bases, and 14 bases lay between the germline ends. The CDR3 contains 14 residues. Germline V CDR1 and CDR2: MNHNY, SVGAGI (reference sequence).

As concerns this clonotype: The conserved phenylalanine or tryptophan normally closing the CDR3 is absent here, so this likely arose from a read error. The CDR3 region is CASSQETSGVEQYS. CDR3 DNA: TGTGCCAGCAGCCAAGAGACTAGCGGGGTCGAGCAGTACTCC. The chain links TRBV4-2 to TRBJ2-7; 11 bases fit TRBD2. V lost 0 bases, J lost 6 bases, and 1 base stayed unmatched. The CDR3 runs 14 residues. Germline CDR1 LGHNA, CDR2 YNFKEQ.

On this clonotype itself: A much larger clone differs from this one at a single base, so this may be a read error. The chain has TRBV7-8 and TRBJ2-1; a weak D match, TRBD2 (5 bases). The CDR3 runs 14 residues. V was pared by 4 bases and J by 6 bases, with 13 bases between. Germline CDR1 SGHVS, CDR2 FQNEAQ. In DNA form, the CDR3 reads TGTGCCAGCAGCTATGAATGGACTTCCAATGAGCAGTTCTTC. This encodes CASSYEWTSNEQFF.

Comment on this clonotype: Sequence at one end of the junction differs from germline and may be a read error. The CDR3, as DNA: TGTGCCAACAGTTTGTTCGCTGGGGCCAACGTACTGACTTTC. It is translated as CANSLFAGANVLTF. The V and J genes are TRBV12-3 or TRBV12-4 and TRBJ2-6, with D perhaps matching TRBD1 (5 bases). This CDR3 spans 14 amino acids.

About this clonotype itself: At one boundary the junction diverges from the germline segment, which might be a read error. The chain employs TRBV29-1 and TRBJ2-1, with 7 positions matching TRBD2. Germline CDR1 and CDR2: SQVTM and ANQGSEA. The CDR3 is 15 residues long. DNA of the CDR3: TGCAGCGTTGAATTAGCGGGTAAACCCTATAATGAGCAGTTCTTC. It codes for CSVELAGKPYNEQFF.

Concerning this clonotype itself: Here the CDR3 omits its conserved ending phenylalanine or tryptophan, so a read error is the likely source. The chain has TRBV12-3 or TRBV12-4 and TRBJ1-2; 10 bases match TRBD1. The CDR3 has 14 amino acids. The J segment lost 7 bases and the V segment lost 7 bases, leaving 9 bases of the junction unmatched. The CDR3: CASTARQGASGYTI. The CDR3, as DNA: TGTGCCAGCACCGCGAGACAGGGGGCGAGTGGCTACACCATC.